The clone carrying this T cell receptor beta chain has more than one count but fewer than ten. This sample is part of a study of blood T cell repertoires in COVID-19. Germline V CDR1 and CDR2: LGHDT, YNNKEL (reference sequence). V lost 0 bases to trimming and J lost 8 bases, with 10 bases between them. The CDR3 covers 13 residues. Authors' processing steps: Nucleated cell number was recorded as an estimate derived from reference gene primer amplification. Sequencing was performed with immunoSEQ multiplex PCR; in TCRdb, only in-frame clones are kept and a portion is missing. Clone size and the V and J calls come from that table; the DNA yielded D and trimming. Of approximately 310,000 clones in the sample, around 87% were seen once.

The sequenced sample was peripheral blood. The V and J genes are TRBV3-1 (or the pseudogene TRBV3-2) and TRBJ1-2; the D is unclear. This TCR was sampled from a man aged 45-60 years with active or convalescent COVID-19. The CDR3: CASSQEVGVGYTF. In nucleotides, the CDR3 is TGTGCCAGCAGCCAAGAGGTCGGGGTCGGCTACACCTTC.